Listed here is a single TCR beta chain. The sample comes from a study of blood T cell repertoires in COVID-19. Those enrolled in Seattle joined during active infection and were followed longitudinally afterward. Germline loops: CDR1 MNHEY, CDR2 SVGAGI. V was pared by 11 bases and J by 6 bases, with 11 bases of the junction left unmatched. The CDR3 loop spans 15 amino acids. Per the study methods: For nucleated cells, counts were estimated from reference gene primer amplification. The table came from immunoSEQ multiplex PCR; TCRdb's copy has only in-frame clones and leaves some out. V, J and clone size are taken as reported in that table, and D and trimming were inferred from the DNA itself. The sample lists about 200,000 clones, roughly 84% occurring once.

This receptor was identified in a man aged 45-65 years with COVID-19, enrolled during active disease. The V gene is TRBV6-5, the J gene TRBJ2-2, with TRBD2 identical over 11 bases. Sequencing was done on a sample of peripheral blood. The CDR3 region is CALREGLAESGELFF. The CDR3, as DNA: TGTGCCCTCCGGGAGGGACTAGCGGAGTCCGGGGAGCTGTTTTTT.